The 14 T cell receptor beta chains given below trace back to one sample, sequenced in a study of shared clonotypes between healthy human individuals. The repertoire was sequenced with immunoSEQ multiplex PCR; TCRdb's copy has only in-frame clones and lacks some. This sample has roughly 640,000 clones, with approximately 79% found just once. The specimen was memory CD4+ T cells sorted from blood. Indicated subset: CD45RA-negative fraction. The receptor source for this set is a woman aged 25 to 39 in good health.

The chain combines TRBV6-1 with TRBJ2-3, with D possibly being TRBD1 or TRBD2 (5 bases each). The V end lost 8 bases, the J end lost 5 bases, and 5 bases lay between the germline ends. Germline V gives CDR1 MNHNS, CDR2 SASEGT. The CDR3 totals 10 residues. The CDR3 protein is CASGGDTQYF. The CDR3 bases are TGTGCCAGCGGGGGAGATACGCAGTATTTT.

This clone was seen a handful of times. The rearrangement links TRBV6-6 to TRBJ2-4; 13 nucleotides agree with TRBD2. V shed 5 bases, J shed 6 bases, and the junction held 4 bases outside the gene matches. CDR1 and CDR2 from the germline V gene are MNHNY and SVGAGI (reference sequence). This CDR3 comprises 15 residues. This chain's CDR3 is CASSPGTSGTNIQYF. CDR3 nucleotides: TGTGCCAGCAGTCCCGGGACTAGCGGGACAAACATTCAGTACTTC.

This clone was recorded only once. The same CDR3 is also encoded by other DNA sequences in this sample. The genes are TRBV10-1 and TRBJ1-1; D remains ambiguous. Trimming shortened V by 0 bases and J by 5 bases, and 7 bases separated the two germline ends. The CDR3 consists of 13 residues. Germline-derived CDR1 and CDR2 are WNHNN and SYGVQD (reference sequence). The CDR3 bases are TGCGCCAGCAGTGAGTCCGGAGGGACTGAAGCTTTCTTT. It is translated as CASSESGGTEAFF.

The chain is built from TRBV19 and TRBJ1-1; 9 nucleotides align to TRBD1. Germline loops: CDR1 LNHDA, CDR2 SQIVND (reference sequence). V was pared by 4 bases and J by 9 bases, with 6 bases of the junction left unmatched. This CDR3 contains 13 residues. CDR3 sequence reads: CASSTGQGPQAFF. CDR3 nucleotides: TGTGCCAGTAGTACAGGACAGGGGCCACAAGCTTTCTTT.

The CDR3 DNA sequence: TGCGCCAGCAGTGAGTCGGGCGGGAATGTAGATACGCAGTATTTT. Encoded protein: CASSESGGNVDTQYF. The V call is TRBV10-1, the J call TRBJ2-3; D might be TRBD2 (6 bases). This CDR3 contains 15 residues. V lost 0 bases and J lost 5, with 12 bases in between. Germline CDR1 reads WNHNN; CDR2 reads SYGVQD (reference sequence).

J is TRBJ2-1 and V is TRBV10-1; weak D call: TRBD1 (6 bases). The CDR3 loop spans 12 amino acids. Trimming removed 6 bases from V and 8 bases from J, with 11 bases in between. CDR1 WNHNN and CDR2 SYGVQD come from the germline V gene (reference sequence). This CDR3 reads CASSSRGDEQFF. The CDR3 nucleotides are TGCGCCAGCAGCTCCAGGGGCGATGAGCAGTTCTTC.

The CDR3 protein is CASSVAPRPTGELFF. The DNA of the CDR3 is TGTGCCAGCAGCGTGGCACCTCGTCCCACCGGGGAGCTGTTTTTT. The chain recombines TRBV9 with TRBJ2-2; D call uncertain. V lost 2 bases, J lost 4 bases, and 12 bases lay in between. Germline CDR1 and CDR2: SGDLS and YYNGEE. This CDR3 region has 15 residues.

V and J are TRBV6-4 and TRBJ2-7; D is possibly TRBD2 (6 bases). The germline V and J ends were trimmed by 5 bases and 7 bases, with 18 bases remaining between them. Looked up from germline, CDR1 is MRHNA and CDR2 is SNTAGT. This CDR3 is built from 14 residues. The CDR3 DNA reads TGTGCCAGCAGTCCCGGGGGTCTATCTTATGAGCAGTACTTC. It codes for CASSPGGLSYEQYF.

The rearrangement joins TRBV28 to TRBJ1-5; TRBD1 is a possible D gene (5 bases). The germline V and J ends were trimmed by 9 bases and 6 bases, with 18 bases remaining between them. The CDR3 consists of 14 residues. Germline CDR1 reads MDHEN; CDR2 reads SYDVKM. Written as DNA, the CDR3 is TGTGCCAGTCGGGACTTTGAGTTCTTTCAGCCCCAGCATTTT. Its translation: CASRDFEFFQPQHF.

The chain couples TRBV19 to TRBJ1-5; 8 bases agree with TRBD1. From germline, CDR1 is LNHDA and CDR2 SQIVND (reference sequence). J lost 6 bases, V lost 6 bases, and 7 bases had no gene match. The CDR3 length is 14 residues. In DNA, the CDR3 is TGTGCCAGTAGCCTACAGGGGGGGAGTCAGCCCCAGCATTTT. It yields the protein CASSLQGGSQPQHF.

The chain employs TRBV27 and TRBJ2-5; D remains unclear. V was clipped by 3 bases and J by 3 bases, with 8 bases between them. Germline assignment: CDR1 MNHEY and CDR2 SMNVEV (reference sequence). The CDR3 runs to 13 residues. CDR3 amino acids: CASSFRLEETQYF. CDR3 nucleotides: TGTGCCAGCAGTTTTAGGTTAGAAGAGACCCAGTACTTC.

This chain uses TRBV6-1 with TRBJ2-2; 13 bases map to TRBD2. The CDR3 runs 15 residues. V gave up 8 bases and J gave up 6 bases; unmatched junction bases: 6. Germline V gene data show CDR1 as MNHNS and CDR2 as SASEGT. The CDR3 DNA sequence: TGTGCCAGCTCCGGGACTAGCGGGATTCCCGGGGAGCTGTTTTTT. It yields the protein CASSGTSGIPGELFF.

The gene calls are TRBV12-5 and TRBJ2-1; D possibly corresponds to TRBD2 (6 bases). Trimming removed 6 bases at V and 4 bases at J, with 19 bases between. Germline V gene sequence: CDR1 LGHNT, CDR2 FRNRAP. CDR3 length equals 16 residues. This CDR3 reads CASGPGFGGKYNEQFF. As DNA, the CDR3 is TGTGCTAGTGGGCCCGGCTTTGGCGGGAAGTACAATGAGCAGTTCTTC. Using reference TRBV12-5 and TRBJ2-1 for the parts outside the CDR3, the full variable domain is DARVTQTPRHKVTEMGQEVTMRCQPILGHNTVFWYRQTMMQGLELLAYFRNRAPLDDSGMPKDRFSAEMPDATLATLKIQPSEPRDSAVYFCASGPGFGGKYNEQFFGPGTRLTVL.

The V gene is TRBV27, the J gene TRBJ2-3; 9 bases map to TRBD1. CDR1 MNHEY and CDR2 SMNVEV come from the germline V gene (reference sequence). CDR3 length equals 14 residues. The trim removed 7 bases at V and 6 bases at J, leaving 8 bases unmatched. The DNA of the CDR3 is TGTGCCAGCAAGCTACAGGGGGCAGGGGATACGCAGTATTTT. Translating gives CASKLQGAGDTQYF.